This T cell receptor (beta chain) originates from a study of PD-1 blockade in classical Hodgkin lymphoma. Study details: The study gave patients nivolumab 3 mg/kg intravenously every 2 weeks. Study-wide findings and caveats: When set against healthy donors, newly diagnosed patients were reported to show lower baseline TCR diversity. Possible causes of repertoire differences, disease activity or prior therapy, remain undefined. Complete responders' diversity at baseline resembled that of newly diagnosed patients.

From germline, CDR1 is WNHNN and CDR2 SYGVQD (reference sequence). Trimming pared 2 bases from V and 3 bases from J, leaving 6 bases between. This CDR3 is built from 13 residues. As concerns this clone: The antigen is undetermined.

Each patient's relapse followed autologous stem cell transplantation, and brentuximab vedotin exposure varied. The repertoire was sequenced with immunoSEQ multiplex PCR; TCRdb's copy has only in-frame clones and lacks some. The data contain tens of thousands of clones, more than 75% of them singletons. This sample comprised peripheral blood mononuclear cells (PBMCs), obtained before the second cycle of nivolumab. The V call is TRBV10-1, the J call TRBJ2-3, with a weak D call TRBD1 (5 bases). This TCR derives from a human donor with classical Hodgkin lymphoma. In DNA, the CDR3 is TGCGCCAGCAGTGAGGGGGCAACAGATACGCAGTATTTT. This encodes CASSEGATDTQYF.